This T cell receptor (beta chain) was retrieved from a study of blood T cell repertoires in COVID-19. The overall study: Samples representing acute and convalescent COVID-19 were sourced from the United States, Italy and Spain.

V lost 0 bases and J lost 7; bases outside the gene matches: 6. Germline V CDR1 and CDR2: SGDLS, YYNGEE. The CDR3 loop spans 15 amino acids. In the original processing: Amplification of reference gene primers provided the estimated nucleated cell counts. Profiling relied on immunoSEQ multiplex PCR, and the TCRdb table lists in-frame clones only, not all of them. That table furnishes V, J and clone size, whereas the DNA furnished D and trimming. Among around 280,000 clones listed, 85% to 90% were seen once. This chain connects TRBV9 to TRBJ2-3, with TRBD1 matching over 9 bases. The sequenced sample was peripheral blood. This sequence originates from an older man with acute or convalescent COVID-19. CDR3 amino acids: CASSVAGDRAYTQYF. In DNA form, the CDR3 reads TGTGCCAGCAGCGTAGCGGGGGACAGGGCATATACGCAGTATTTT.